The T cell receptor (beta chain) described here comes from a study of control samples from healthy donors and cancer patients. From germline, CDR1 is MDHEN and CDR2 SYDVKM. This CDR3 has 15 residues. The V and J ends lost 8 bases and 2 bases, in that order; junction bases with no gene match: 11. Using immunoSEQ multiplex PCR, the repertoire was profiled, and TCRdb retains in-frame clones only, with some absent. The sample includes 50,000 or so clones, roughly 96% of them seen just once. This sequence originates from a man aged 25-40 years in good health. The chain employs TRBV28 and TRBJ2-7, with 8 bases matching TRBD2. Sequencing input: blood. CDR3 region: CASLRGGGETYEQYF. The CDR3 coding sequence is TGTGCCAGCCTCCGGGGGGGAGGGGAGACCTACGAGCAGTACTTC. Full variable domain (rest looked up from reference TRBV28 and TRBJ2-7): DVKVTQSSRYLVKRTGEKVFLECVQDMDHENMFWYRQDPGLGLRLIYFSYDVKMKEKGDIPEGYSVSREKKERFSLILESASTNQTSMYLCASLRGGGETYEQYFGPGTRLTVT.